The 7 T cell receptor beta chains reported below all come from one sample, sequenced in a study of breast tumors, draining lymph nodes, adjacent tissues. TCRdb fed the multiplex PCR reads into MiXCR, producing one record per CDR3 protein. In the table there are some 14,000 distinct CDR3 sequences, 55% of which are singletons. The sequenced sample consisted of tumor-adjacent breast tissue. These receptors came from a female donor with breast cancer. Some clones in this sample may be carry-over from other donors' samples.

This clonotype came up many times. V and J are TRBV29-1 and TRBJ2-2, with D unresolved. The ends were cut back, 1 base at V and 4 bases at J, with 10 bases in the middle. This CDR3 region has 14 residues. The germline V gene has CDR1 SQVTM and CDR2 ANQGSEA. The CDR3 region is CSVEGTARTGELFF. The DNA of the CDR3 is TGCAGCGTTGAAGGAACGGCTCGCACCGGGGAGCTGTTTTTT.

This clonotype has just a few counts. At one end the junction does not follow the germline gene, possibly because of a read error. The V call is TRBV4-1, the J call TRBJ2-2, with 12 bases matching TRBD2. The CDR3 has 19 residues. CDR1 and CDR2 (germline): MGHRA, YSYEKL. The CDR3 region is CASSQEGLAGLPGTRELFF. The CDR3 DNA reads TGCGCCAGCAGCCAAGAAGGACTAGCGGGGTTGCCCGGCACCCGGGAGCTGTTTTTT.

This clonotype has at least ten counts. The V call is TRBV18, the J call TRBJ2-7, with 15 bases lining up with TRBD2. With 5 bases clipped from V and 4 bases from J, the junction kept 3 bases outside the gene matches. This CDR3 spans 15 amino acids. From germline, CDR1 is KGHSH and CDR2 LQKENI. CDR3 in DNA: TGTGCCAGCTCAGGGGGGACTAGCGGGAGGTACGAGCAGTACTTC. Encoded protein: CASSGGTSGRYEQYF.

This clonotype was seen at least ten times. The J gene is TRBJ2-3, the V gene TRBV7-2; perhaps TRBD2 as D (5 bases). Trimming stripped 8 bases from V and 0 bases from J, with 9 bases between. The CDR3 is 13 residues long. Germline values: CDR1 SGHTA, CDR2 FQGNSA. CDR3 region: CASRGTSTDTQYF. CDR3 DNA sequence: TGTGCCAGCCGGGGAACTAGCACAGATACGCAGTATTTT.

By frequency in the sample, this clonotype is medium-sized. The chain carries TRBV4-2 and TRBJ1-2; possibly TRBD1 for D (6 bases). Germline loops: CDR1 LGHNA, CDR2 YNFKEQ. This CDR3 comprises 17 residues. The ends were cut back, 0 bases at V and 1 base at J, with 15 bases in the middle. CDR3 loop: CASSQEGTGLSNYGYTF. In DNA form, the CDR3 reads TGTGCCAGCAGCCAAGAGGGTACAGGGTTAAGTAACTATGGCTACACCTTC.

This clonotype was counted ten times or more. The rearrangement uses TRBV20-1 and TRBJ1-1; D gene uncertain. CDR1 and CDR2 (germline): DFQATT, SNEGSKA (reference sequence). The CDR3 runs to 13 residues. V lost 1 base and J lost 6, with 12 bases in between. In DNA, the CDR3 is TGCAGTGCTAGAGTTATACGGGGTTCTGAAGCTTTCTTT. This translates into CSARVIRGSEAFF.

This clonotype was counted ten times or more. The V and J genes are TRBV4-1 and TRBJ1-4, with TRBD1 matching over 8 bases. Germline V gene sequence: CDR1 MGHRA, CDR2 YSYEKL. This CDR3 spans 13 amino acids. V shed 7 bases, J shed 8 bases, and the junction held 6 bases outside the gene matches. CDR3 DNA sequence: TGCGCCAGCACGCAGGGGGCGCAGGAAAAACTGTTTTTT. Translated: CASTQGAQEKLFF.